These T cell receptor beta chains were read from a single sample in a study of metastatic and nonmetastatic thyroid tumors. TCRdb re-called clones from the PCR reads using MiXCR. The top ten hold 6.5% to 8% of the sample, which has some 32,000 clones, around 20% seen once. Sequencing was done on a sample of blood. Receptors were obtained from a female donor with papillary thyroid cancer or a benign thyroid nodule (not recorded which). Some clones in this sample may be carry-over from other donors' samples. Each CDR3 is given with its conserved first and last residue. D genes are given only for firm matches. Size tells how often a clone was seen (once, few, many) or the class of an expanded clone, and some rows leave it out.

cdr3_aa: CATSDPTSTGPVSEQFF; cdr3_nt: TGTGCCACCAGTGATCCGACCTCGACAGGGCCAGTCAGTGAGCAGTTCTTC; d_call: TRBD1; clone_size: NA; j_call: TRBJ2-1; v_call: TRBV24-1
cdr3_aa: CASSLKGWNTEAFF; cdr3_nt: TGTGCCAGCAGCTTGAAAGGGTGGAACACTGAAGCTTTCTTT; d_call: NA; clone_size: NA; j_call: TRBJ1-1; v_call: TRBV7-9
cdr3_aa: CASSSGREEQFF; cdr3_nt: TGTGCCAGCTCATCGGGGAGGGAGGAGCAGTTCTTC; d_call: TRBD2; clone_size: NA; j_call: TRBJ2-1; v_call: TRBV18
cdr3_aa: CASSFGTGTRSNQPQHF; cdr3_nt: TGTGCCAGCAGCTTTGGAACCGGGACCCGGAGCAATCAGCCTCAGCATTTT; d_call: NA; clone_size: once; j_call: TRBJ1-5; v_call: TRBV5-6
cdr3_aa: CSAETSGALKKQYF; cdr3_nt: TGCAGTGCAGAAACTAGCGGGGCGTTAAAAAAGCAGTATTTT; d_call: TRBD2; clone_size: many; j_call: TRBJ2-3; v_call: TRBV20-1
cdr3_aa: CSAGTSGASTDTQYF; cdr3_nt: TGCAGTGCCGGGACTAGCGGAGCTAGCACAGATACGCAGTATTTT; d_call: TRBD2; clone_size: many; j_call: TRBJ2-3; v_call: TRBV20-1
cdr3_aa: CASRLDLPGTWYF; cdr3_nt: TGTGCCAGCAGGTTAGACCTCCCCGGGACGTGGTACTTC; d_call: NA; clone_size: many; j_call: TRBJ2-4; v_call: TRBV7-3
cdr3_aa: CASSLATGANSPLHF; cdr3_nt: TGTGCCAGCAGCTTGGCGACAGGAGCCAATTCACCCCTCCACTTT; d_call: NA; clone_size: many; j_call: TRBJ1-6; v_call: TRBV7-9
cdr3_aa: CASSKGQGVYEQYF; cdr3_nt: TGTGCCAGCAGTAAAGGACAGGGGGTCTACGAGCAGTACTTC; d_call: TRBD1; clone_size: NA; j_call: TRBJ2-7; v_call: TRBV6-1
cdr3_aa: CAWSVMLGGSGYTF; cdr3_nt: TGTGCCTGGAGTGTAATGTTAGGGGGATCGGGCTACACCTTC; d_call: NA; clone_size: many; j_call: TRBJ1-2; v_call: TRBV30
cdr3_aa: CASSPEASGSYNEQFF; cdr3_nt: TGCGCCAGCAGCCCTGAGGCTAGCGGGTCGTACAATGAGCAGTTCTTC; d_call: TRBD2; clone_size: many; j_call: TRBJ2-1; v_call: TRBV5-1
cdr3_aa: CASGKLGNEQYF; cdr3_nt: TGTGCCAGCGGCAAGCTAGGGAACGAGCAGTACTTC; d_call: NA; clone_size: many; j_call: TRBJ2-7; v_call: TRBV12-3/TRBV12-4
cdr3_aa: CASSQTGQRNSPLHF; cdr3_nt: TGCGCCAGCTCTCAGACAGGTCAGCGGAATTCACCCCTCCACTTT; d_call: NA; clone_size: NA; j_call: TRBJ1-6; v_call: TRBV5-1
cdr3_aa: CASSPWTSGTGTQYF; cdr3_nt: TGTGCCAGCAGCCCCTGGACTAGCGGTACCGGTACGCAGTATTTT; d_call: TRBD2; clone_size: NA; j_call: TRBJ2-3; v_call: TRBV11-2
cdr3_aa: CASSQVTGGRYEQYF; cdr3_nt: TGTGCCAGCAGCCAGGTAACTGGAGGGCGGTACGAGCAGTACTTC; d_call: NA; clone_size: many; j_call: TRBJ2-7; v_call: TRBV3-1